This entry lists 16 T cell receptor beta chains sequenced from one sample in a study of shared clonotypes between healthy human individuals. Assay used: immunoSEQ multiplex PCR; TCRdb lists only in-frame clones, some missing. The sample has fewer than 1 million clones; approximately 96% are singletons. Positive CCR7 selection of CD45RO-negative cells yielded the naive CD8 cells, and terminally differentiated effector memory CD45RA+ cells were excluded. Sequenced: naive CD8+ T cells sorted from blood. The receptors derive from a young man in good health.

The chain uses TRBV14 and TRBJ2-5; tentatively, D is TRBD1 or TRBD2 (5 bases each). Germline V gene data show CDR1 as SGHDN and CDR2 as FVKESK. V lost 3 bases, J lost 1 base, and 9 bases lay in between. This CDR3 contains 14 residues. This CDR3 is CASSQRGLQETQYF. CDR3 DNA: TGTGCCAGCAGCCAGAGGGGTCTCCAAGAGACCCAGTACTTC.

CDR3: CASSYRLAGRYEQYF. In DNA, the CDR3 is TGTGCCAGCAGTTATCGACTAGCGGGAAGGTACGAGCAGTACTTC. V and J are TRBV14 and TRBJ2-7; 11 nucleotides align to TRBD2. Germline CDR1 reads SGHDN; CDR2 reads FVKESK. This CDR3 region has 15 residues. V lost 6 bases, J lost 4 bases, and 8 bases stayed unmatched.

V gene TRBV11-3 combines with J gene TRBJ2-7, with D possibly being TRBD1 or TRBD2 (5 bases each). This CDR3 comprises 13 residues. Trimming left V 5 bases short and J 5 bases short, with 13 bases between. Germline V CDR1 and CDR2: SGHNT, YENEEA. Here the CDR3 reads CASSGGSGHEQYF. CDR3 nucleotides: TGTGCCAGCAGCGGGGGATCTGGGCACGAGCAGTACTTC. Together with reference TRBV11-3 and TRBJ2-7, the CDR3 gives the full variable domain: EAGVVQSPRYKIIEKKQPVAFWCNPISGHNTLYWYLQNLGQGPELLIRYENEEAVDDSQLPKDRFSAERLKGVDSTLKIQPAELGDSAVYLCASSGGSGHEQYFGPGTRLTVT.

This chain uses TRBV19 with TRBJ2-7; no clear D. The length of the CDR3 is 12 residues. Germline V gene lookup returns CDR1 LNHDA and CDR2 SQIVND (reference sequence). V lost 5 bases, J lost 1 base, and 6 bases lay in between. This CDR3 reads CASSDISYEQYF. The CDR3 bases are TGTGCCAGTAGTGACATTTCCTACGAGCAGTACTTC.

The V and J genes are TRBV10-3 and TRBJ2-7; TRBD1 might be the D (6 bases). Germline CDR1 reads ENHRY; CDR2 reads SYGVKD. The CDR3 extends over 14 amino acids. Trimming removed 6 bases from V and 1 base from J, with 13 bases in between. CDR3 nucleotides: TGTGCCATCAGGGAGACAGGAAATTCCTACGAGCAGTACTTC. Residues: CAIRETGNSYEQYF.

J is TRBJ2-7 and V is TRBV20-1, with 9 bases fitting TRBD2. The CDR3 is 11 residues long. The V segment lost 3 bases and the J segment 12 bases; nucleotides outside the gene matches: 6. In germline, CDR1 is DFQATT, CDR2 SNEGSKA (reference sequence). The DNA of the CDR3 is TGCAGTGCTAGGGGTAGCGGGAGCCCGTACTTC. This codes for CSARGSGSPYF.

The chain recombines TRBV5-6 with TRBJ2-7; D unclear. V lost 0 bases and J 2 bases, leaving 9 bases between the germline ends. The CDR3 has 14 residues. Germline CDR1 SGHDT, CDR2 YYEEEE. DNA for the CDR3: TGTGCCAGCAGCTTGGCCGCACAAACCTACGAGCAGTACTTC. Translated, it gives CASSLAAQTYEQYF.

This sequence joins TRBV10-3 and TRBJ2-5; 8 positions match TRBD2. The CDR3 is 15 residues long. Germline trimming cut 2 bases from V and 3 bases from J; bases unmatched to any gene: 5. Per germline, CDR1 ENHRY and CDR2 SYGVKD. CDR3 nucleotide sequence: TGTGCCATCAGTGAGGAGTTAGCGGGAAAAGAGACCCAGTACTTC. Residues: CAISEELAGKETQYF.

The V and J genes are TRBV19 and TRBJ2-1, with D perhaps given as TRBD1 or TRBD2 (5 bases each). Trimming left V 3 bases short and J 4 bases short, with 22 bases between. Per the germline V gene, CDR1 is LNHDA and CDR2 is SQIVND (reference sequence). CDR3 length equals 18 residues. In DNA form, the CDR3 reads TGTGCCAGTAGTATGGGGCCTGTAGGTGGGAGTCCTTACAATGAGCAGTTCTTC. This encodes CASSMGPVGGSPYNEQFF. The full variable domain, rest sourced from reference TRBV19 and TRBJ2-1, is DGGITQSPKYLFRKEGQNVTLSCEQNLNHDAMYWYRQDPGQGLRLIYYSQIVNDFQKGDIAEGYSVSREKKESFPLTVTSAQKNPTAFYLCASSMGPVGGSPYNEQFFGPGTRLTVL.

The chain links TRBV9 to TRBJ2-3, with D hard to call. Trimming removed 1 base from V and 0 bases from J, with 6 bases in between. The CDR3 loop spans 14 amino acids. Germline V gene lookup returns CDR1 SGDLS and CDR2 YYNGEE. The CDR3 reads CASSVQASTDTQYF. As DNA, the CDR3 is TGTGCCAGCAGCGTACAAGCGAGCACAGATACGCAGTATTTT.

CDR3 sequence reads: CASSQTFDGVRGYTF. The CDR3 DNA reads as TGCGCCAGCAGCCAGACCTTCGATGGGGTACGTGGCTACACCTTC. This sequence joins TRBV4-1 and TRBJ1-2; D gene unclear. CDR3 length equals 15 residues. V lost 3 bases, J lost 7 bases, and 18 bases lay in between. Per germline, CDR1 MGHRA and CDR2 YSYEKL.

The rearrangement joins TRBV19 to TRBJ2-1; D not certain. The CDR3 sequence is 16 residues long. In germline, CDR1 is LNHDA, CDR2 SQIVND (reference sequence). V shed 3 bases and J shed 0 bases, with 12 bases lying between them. CDR3 DNA sequence: TGTGCCAGTAGTATTAACGACTTTAGCTCCTACAATGAGCAGTTCTTC. Its translation is CASSINDFSSYNEQFF. Drawing the rest from reference TRBV19 and TRBJ2-1, the complete variable domain is DGGITQSPKYLFRKEGQNVTLSCEQNLNHDAMYWYRQDPGQGLRLIYYSQIVNDFQKGDIAEGYSVSREKKESFPLTVTSAQKNPTAFYLCASSINDFSSYNEQFFGPGTRLTVL.

This sequence joins TRBV7-8 and TRBJ2-1, with TRBD1 identical over 9 bases. Germline V gives CDR1 SGHVS, CDR2 FQNEAQ. Trimming removed 6 bases from V and 2 bases from J; junction bases left unmatched: 5. This CDR3 has 15 residues. DNA for the CDR3: TGTGCCAGCAGTCCTACAGGGGGCGCCTACAATGAGCAGTTCTTC. It specifies CASSPTGGAYNEQFF. Drawing the rest from reference TRBV7-8 and TRBJ2-1, the complete variable domain is GAGVSQSPRYKVAKRGQDVALRCDPISGHVSLFWYQQALGQGPEFLTYFQNEAQLDKSGLPSDRFFAERPEGSVSTLKIQRTQQEDSAVYLCASSPTGGAYNEQFFGPGTRLTVL.

The chain employs TRBV4-2 and TRBJ1-3; D unresolved. The V gene's germline CDR1 is LGHNA and CDR2 YNFKEQ. The CDR3 covers 14 residues. The V and J ends lost 3 bases and 1 base respectively, with 7 bases between them. The chain's CDR3 is CASSHSGSGNTIYF. As DNA, the CDR3 is TGTGCCAGCAGCCATAGCGGTTCTGGAAACACCATATATTTT.

This clone has only one observation. The chain employs TRBV7-8 and TRBJ2-7, with 11 bases matching TRBD1. CDR3 size: 20 residues. Per the germline V gene, CDR1 is SGHVS and CDR2 is FQNEAQ. V gave up 3 bases and J gave up 0 bases; unmatched junction bases: 16. The CDR3 DNA reads as TGTGCCAGCAGCTTCGGGACAGGGGGAAGTTCTAGCGGTTTCTCCTACGAGCAGTACTTC. Translated: CASSFGTGGSSSGFSYEQYF.

The genes are TRBV7-9 and TRBJ2-5; 8 bases map to TRBD1. The germline V gene encodes CDR1 SEHNR and CDR2 FQNEAQ (reference sequence). The CDR3 spans 15 residues. The junction had 7 bases not matched to a gene; V was cut back by 2 bases and J by 5 bases. The DNA for the CDR3 is TGTGCCAGCAGCTTAAAGACAGGGGAGTGGGAGACCCAGTACTTC. Its protein product is CASSLKTGEWETQYF.